This T cell receptor (beta chain) was recovered during a study of blood T cells in healthy people across ages. This clonotype appeared a few times. Trimming removed 3 bases from V and 4 bases from J; junction bases left unmatched: 4. CDR1 MGHRA and CDR2 YSYEKL come from the germline V gene. The CDR3 sequence is 15 residues long. Using a J-beta primer mix together with a sample-barcoded 5' primer, a second PCR was run for roughly 7 to 12 cycles. TCRdb reprocessed the 5' RACE reads with MiXCR, giving one entry per CDR3 protein. The sample records 650,000 to 800,000 distinct CDR3 sequences, 40% to 50% being singletons.

Specimen: blood. The rearrangement links TRBV4-1 to TRBJ1-4; 8 nucleotides line up with TRBD1. This sequence originates from a man aged 60 to 75 in good health. The chain's CDR3 is CASSQIQGVNEKLFF. The CDR3 nucleotides are TGCGCCAGCAGCCAGATACAGGGGGTTAATGAAAAACTGTTTTTT.